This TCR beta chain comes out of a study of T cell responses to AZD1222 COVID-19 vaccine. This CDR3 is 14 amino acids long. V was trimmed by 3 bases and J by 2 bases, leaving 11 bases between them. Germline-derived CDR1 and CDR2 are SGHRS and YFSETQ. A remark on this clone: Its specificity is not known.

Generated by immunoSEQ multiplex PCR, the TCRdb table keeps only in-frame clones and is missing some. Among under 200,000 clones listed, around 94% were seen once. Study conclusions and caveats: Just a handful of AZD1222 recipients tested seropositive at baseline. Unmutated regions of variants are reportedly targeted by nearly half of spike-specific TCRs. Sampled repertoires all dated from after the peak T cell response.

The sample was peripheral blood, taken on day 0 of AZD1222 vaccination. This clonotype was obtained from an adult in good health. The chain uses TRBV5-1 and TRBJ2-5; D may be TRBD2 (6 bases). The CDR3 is CASSWGGTQETQYF. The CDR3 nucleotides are TGCGCCAGCAGCTGGGGAGGAACTCAAGAGACCCAGTACTTC.